The 23 T cell receptor beta chains below come from one sample, sequenced in a study of T cell responses to AZD1222 COVID-19 vaccine. Generated by immunoSEQ multiplex PCR, the TCRdb table keeps only in-frame clones and is missing some. The sample has about 92,000 clones; 86% are singletons. The sequenced sample was peripheral blood, obtained on day 0 of AZD1222 vaccination. These TCRs come from an adult in good health.

Concerning this clone: Other DNA sequences from this sample encode an identical CDR3 as well. The chain has TRBV10-3 and TRBJ2-3; 10 nucleotides align to TRBD1. The CDR3 runs to 13 residues. Per the germline V gene, CDR1 is ENHRY and CDR2 is SYGVKD. Trimming removed 9 bases from V and 4 bases from J; junction bases left unmatched: 4. CDR3 loop: CAIGTGDPDTQYF. The CDR3, as DNA: TGTGCCATAGGGACAGGGGACCCAGATACGCAGTATTTT.

The rearrangement joins TRBV12-5 to TRBJ1-2; no clear D gene. CDR3 size: 11 residues. CDR1 and CDR2 from the germline V gene are LGHNT and FRNRAP. V was pared by 5 bases and J by 8 bases, with 9 bases between. In nucleotides, the CDR3 is TGTGCTAGTGGTCTAGGACGGGGCTACACCTTC. Translating gives CASGLGRGYTF.

A note on this clone: The same CDR3 also results from other DNA sequences found in this sample. The V call is TRBV19, the J call TRBJ1-1; 7 positions agree with TRBD1. Germline CDR1 and CDR2: LNHDA and SQIVND (reference sequence). Losses at the gene ends were 3 bases for V and 4 bases for J; bases not matched to a gene: 5. This CDR3 is 14 amino acids long. CDR3 nucleotide sequence: TGTGCCAGTAGTATCCAGGGGGTGGGCACTGAAGCTTTCTTT. Its translation: CASSIQGVGTEAFF.

This chain connects TRBV2 to TRBJ2-3; 12 positions match TRBD2. V dropped 7 bases and J dropped 7; count of bases not matched to a gene: 12. From germline, CDR1 is SNHLY and CDR2 FYNNEI. The CDR3 is 16 residues long. CDR3 loop: CASTHLAGGPPNTQYF. The DNA for the CDR3 is TGTGCCAGCACCCATCTAGCGGGGGGGCCCCCAAATACGCAGTATTTT. Combining the CDR3 with reference TRBV2 and TRBJ2-3 gives the whole variable domain EPEVTQTPSHQVTQMGQEVILRCVPISNHLYFYWYRQILGQKVEFLVSFYNNEISEKSEIFDDQFSVERPDGSNFTLKIRSTKLEDSAMYFCASTHLAGGPPNTQYFGPGTRLTVL.

The chain links TRBV7-8 to TRBJ2-7, with no clear D. Germline V gene data show CDR1 as SGHVS and CDR2 as FQNEAQ. The CDR3 totals 15 residues. Trimming removed 2 bases at V and 5 bases at J, with 16 bases between. CDR3 in DNA: TGTGCCAGCAGCTTACTGAACAATCCTAGGGACGAGCAGTACTTC. It codes for CASSLLNNPRDEQYF.

J is TRBJ1-1 and V is TRBV4-1; the D is unclear. The V gene's germline CDR1 is MGHRA and CDR2 YSYEKL. The CDR3 totals 16 residues. The germline V and J ends were trimmed by 0 bases and 2 bases, with 13 bases remaining between them. For the CDR3, the DNA is TGCGCCAGCAGCCAAGATCGTCCAGAGGTCAACACTGAAGCTTTCTTT. Its protein product is CASSQDRPEVNTEAFF.

The genes are TRBV11-2 and TRBJ2-1; D possibly corresponds to TRBD2 (5 bases). V was clipped by 1 base and J by 2 bases, with 15 bases between them. The CDR3 covers 17 residues. Germline V gene sequence: CDR1 SGHAT, CDR2 FQNNGV. The CDR3 sequence is CASSLGASSATYNEQFF. Here the CDR3 DNA reads TGTGCCAGCAGCTTAGGGGCCAGTAGCGCCACCTACAATGAGCAGTTCTTC.

The V gene is TRBV2, the J gene TRBJ1-2; the D gene is possibly TRBD1 (5 bases). V was pared by 6 bases and J by 3 bases, with 11 bases between. This CDR3 spans 13 amino acids. Per germline, CDR1 SNHLY and CDR2 FYNNEI. The chain's CDR3 is CASRPGGDYGYTF. DNA of the CDR3: TGTGCCAGCAGACCGGGGGGGGACTATGGCTACACCTTC.

This clone was counted only a few times. The gene calls are TRBV3-1 (or the pseudogene TRBV3-2) and TRBJ2-1; 12 bases agree with TRBD2. The CDR3 loop spans 16 amino acids. Germline V gene data show CDR1 as LGHDT and CDR2 as YNNKEL (reference sequence). V lost 4 bases and J lost 8; bases outside the gene matches: 9. The CDR3 DNA is TGTGCCAGCAGCCGAGGACTAGCGGGGCCCTCAGATGAGCAGTTCTTC. Its protein is CASSRGLAGPSDEQFF.

This chain links TRBV7-9 with TRBJ1-2; the D is unclear. Germline V gene data show CDR1 as SEHNR and CDR2 as FQNEAQ (reference sequence). V gave up 5 bases and J gave up 8 bases, with 12 bases separating them. CDR3 length: 12 amino acids. CDR3 in amino acids: CASSPGDRGYTF. The CDR3 bases are TGTGCCAGCAGCCCCGGAGATCGCGGCTACACCTTC.

This chain links TRBV5-5 with TRBJ2-7, with 8 bases aligning to TRBD1. V was pared by 2 bases and J by 5 bases, with 6 bases of the junction left unmatched. The germline CDR1 and CDR2 sequences are SGHKS and YYEKEE (reference sequence). The CDR3 loop spans 14 amino acids. CDR3 in DNA: TGTGCCAGCAGCTTACGGACAGGGTTGGACGAGCAGTACTTC. This gives the protein CASSLRTGLDEQYF.

The chain joins TRBV24-1 to TRBJ1-4; D is uncertain. The CDR3 consists of 9 residues. In germline, CDR1 is KGHDR, CDR2 SFDVKD. The V end lost 10 bases, the J end lost 8 bases, and 4 bases lay between the germline ends. The CDR3 here is CATREKLFF. The CDR3 region has the DNA TGTGCCACGCGGGAAAAACTGTTTTTT.

The chain is built from TRBV28 and TRBJ1-2, with TRBD1 identical over 9 bases. Looked up from germline, CDR1 is MDHEN and CDR2 is SYDVKM. Trimming removed 5 bases from V and 4 bases from J; junction bases left unmatched: 5. The CDR3 totals 14 residues. The CDR3 spells CASSAGTGPYGYTF. The CDR3 nucleotides are TGTGCCAGCAGTGCCGGGACAGGGCCCTATGGCTACACCTTC.

This clone came up once. The rearrangement joins TRBV11-3 to TRBJ2-1; tentatively, D is TRBD1 (6 bases). Germline V gives CDR1 SGHNT, CDR2 YENEEA. The CDR3 extends over 13 amino acids. Trimming left V 4 bases short and J 4 bases short, with 8 bases between. The CDR3 reads CASSSGQYNEQFF. CDR3 DNA: TGTGCCAGCAGCTCTGGACAGTACAATGAGCAGTTCTTC.

This clone was observed a single time. This rearrangement joins TRBV2 to TRBJ2-1, with 10 bases aligning to TRBD2. V lost 3 bases to trimming and J lost 5 bases; unmatched junction nucleotides: 4. Germline CDR1 SNHLY, CDR2 FYNNEI. This CDR3 has 15 residues. This chain's CDR3 is CASSEGTSANNEQFF. CDR3 coding DNA: TGTGCCAGCAGTGAGGGGACTAGCGCGAACAATGAGCAGTTCTTC.

The chain has TRBV7-2 and TRBJ2-7; no clear D gene. Germline loops: CDR1 SGHTA, CDR2 FQGNSA. The CDR3 sequence is 11 residues long. Trimming shortened V by 5 bases and J by 7 bases, and 9 bases separated the two germline ends. This chain's CDR3 is CASSGMGEQYF. DNA of the CDR3: TGTGCCAGCAGCGGGATGGGGGAGCAGTACTTC.

The chain is built from TRBV19 and TRBJ1-5, with D perhaps TRBD1 (5 bases). Germline assignment: CDR1 LNHDA and CDR2 SQIVND (reference sequence). The CDR3 extends over 15 amino acids. V was pared by 1 base and J by 2 bases, with 9 bases between. CDR3 nucleotide sequence: TGTGCCAGTAGTATAGGGGCCAGGGGCAATCAGCCCCAGCATTTT. It translates to CASSIGARGNQPQHF.

The rearrangement joins TRBV27 to TRBJ2-5; D is tentatively TRBD1 or TRBD2 (6 bases each). In germline, CDR1 is MNHEY, CDR2 SMNVEV (reference sequence). The CDR3 extends over 15 amino acids. V was cut by 6 bases and J by 5 bases, with 19 bases left in between. DNA for the CDR3: TGTGCCAGCAGGAAGGGGGGCCCCGGCGGGGAGACCCAGTACTTC. Translation gives CASRKGGPGGETQYF.

The V gene is TRBV5-1, the J gene TRBJ2-3; 7 bases match TRBD1. The germline V gene encodes CDR1 SGHRS and CDR2 YFSETQ. CDR3 size: 16 residues. Trimming cost V 1 base and J 2 bases; bases outside gene matches: 7. The DNA of the CDR3 is TGCGCCAGCAGCTTGTTTTCGGGGACAGCCACAGATACGCAGTATTTT. Residues: CASSLFSGTATDTQYF.

The chain employs TRBV6-1 and TRBJ1-2; no clear D gene. The V end was cut by 3 bases, the J end by 6 bases, with 11 bases between. This CDR3 has 13 residues. The germline V gene encodes CDR1 MNHNS and CDR2 SASEGT. CDR3 bases: TGTGCCAGCAGTGATGCGGGATTCCATGGCTACACCTTC. Its translation is CASSDAGFHGYTF.

The chain couples TRBV4-2 to TRBJ2-5; TRBD2 matches 14 bases. Trimming cost V 3 bases and J 5 bases; bases outside gene matches: 5. The CDR3 runs to 16 residues. Germline V lookup: CDR1 LGHNA, CDR2 YNFKEQ. The CDR3 nucleotides are TGTGCCAGCAGCCAGACTAGCGGGGGGGCCGCCGAGACCCAGTACTTC. It yields the protein CASSQTSGGAAETQYF.

The V call is TRBV18, the J call TRBJ2-3; D is perhaps TRBD1 (6 bases). In germline, CDR1 is KGHSH, CDR2 LQKENI. Deletions cut 0 bases from V and 11 bases from J, with 12 bases between. The CDR3 contains 13 residues. CDR3 bases: TGTGCCAGCTCACCACCGGATCGGACAGTGCAGTATTTT. It codes for CASSPPDRTVQYF.

V and J are TRBV28 and TRBJ1-5; weak D call: TRBD1 (5 bases). Trimming pared 4 bases from V and 5 bases from J, leaving 15 bases between. The CDR3 contains 15 residues. CDR1 MDHEN and CDR2 SYDVKM come from the germline V gene. The CDR3 sequence: CASSSWARVDQPQHF. DNA of the CDR3: TGTGCCAGCAGTTCTTGGGCCAGGGTAGATCAGCCCCAGCATTTT.